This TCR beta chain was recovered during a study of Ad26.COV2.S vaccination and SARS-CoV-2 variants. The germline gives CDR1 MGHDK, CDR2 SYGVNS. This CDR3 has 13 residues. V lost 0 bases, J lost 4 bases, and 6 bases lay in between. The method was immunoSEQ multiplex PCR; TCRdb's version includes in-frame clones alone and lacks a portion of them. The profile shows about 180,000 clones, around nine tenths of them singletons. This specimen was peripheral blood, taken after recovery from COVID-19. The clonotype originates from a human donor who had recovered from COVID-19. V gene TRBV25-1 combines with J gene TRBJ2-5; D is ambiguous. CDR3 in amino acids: CASSEYYGETQYF. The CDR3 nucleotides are TGTGCCAGCAGTGAATACTATGGAGAGACCCAGTACTTC.